Each of the 8 T cell receptor beta chains below was sequenced from the same sample in a study of blood T cell repertoires in COVID-19. Using immunoSEQ multiplex PCR, the repertoire was profiled, and TCRdb retains in-frame clones only, with some absent. This table has around 70,000 clones, 60% to 85% appearing once. Sequences were obtained from peripheral blood. All receptors come from a man between 70 and 80 years old with acute or convalescent COVID-19.

The V call is TRBV5-4, the J call TRBJ2-2; 7 nucleotides agree with TRBD1. CDR1 SGHNT and CDR2 YYREEE come from the germline V gene (reference sequence). This CDR3 region has 16 residues. V trimming: 4 bases; J trimming: 3 bases; junction bases outside the gene matches: 9. The CDR3 DNA reads as TGTGCCAGCAGCCGGAACAGGGGTATGGACACCGGGGAGCTGTTTTTT. This encodes CASSRNRGMDTGELFF. The variable domain in full, completed from reference TRBV5-4 and TRBJ2-2, reads ETGVTQSPTHLIKTRGQQVTLRCSSQSGHNTVSWYQQALGQGPQFIFQYYREEENGRGNFPPRFSGLQFPNYSSELNVNALELDDSALYLCASSRNRGMDTGELFFGEGSRLTVL.

The V gene is TRBV6-5, the J gene TRBJ1-6, with a tentative D call TRBD1 (5 bases). The CDR3 has 13 amino acids. The germline gives CDR1 MNHEY, CDR2 SVGAGI. CDR3 in amino acids: CASQGRDNSPLHF. Written as DNA, the CDR3 is TGTGCTTCTCAGGGCAGGGATAATTCACCCCTCCACTTT.

The CDR3 DNA sequence: TGTGCCAGTAGTAGCGACTCCTCTGAGCCCTACAATGAGCAGTTCTTC. Residues: CASSSDSSEPYNEQFF. The gene calls are TRBV19 and TRBJ2-1; D not resolved. V shed 4 bases and J shed 2 bases, with 15 bases lying between them. CDR1 and CDR2 from the germline V gene are LNHDA and SQIVND (reference sequence). The CDR3 runs to 16 residues.

For the CDR3, the DNA is TGTGCCAGCAGCCAACTAGGTAACACCGGGGAGCTGTTTTTT. Translation gives CASSQLGNTGELFF. V and J are TRBV16 and TRBJ2-2; D unresolved. The CDR3 is 14 residues long. From germline, CDR1 is KGHSY and CDR2 FQNENV. V was cut by 2 bases and J by 2 bases, with 6 bases left in between.

The chain recombines TRBV6-5 with TRBJ1-2; D perhaps matches TRBD1 (5 bases). The CDR3 extends over 14 amino acids. CDR1 and CDR2 from the germline V gene are MNHEY and SVGAGI. Deletions cut 6 bases from V and 5 bases from J, with 16 bases between. Here the CDR3 reads CASSPAGVGYGYTF. The CDR3 DNA sequence: TGTGCCAGCAGCCCCGCGGGGGTAGGGTATGGCTACACCTTC.

The chain combines TRBV24-1 with TRBJ2-1, with D possibly being TRBD1 (6 bases). Germline CDR1 is KGHDR and CDR2 is SFDVKD. CDR3 size: 15 residues. V was shortened by 6 bases and J by 0 bases, with 11 bases between the two germline ends. The CDR3, as DNA: TGTGCCACCAGTCGGTGGGACAACTCCTACAATGAGCAGTTCTTC. As protein: CATSRWDNSYNEQFF.

The gene calls are TRBV19 and TRBJ1-6, with D unclear. Germline CDR1 reads LNHDA; CDR2 reads SQIVND (reference sequence). Trimming stripped 3 bases from V and 7 bases from J, with 13 bases between. CDR3 size: 15 residues. The DNA for the CDR3 is TGTGCCAGTAGTATCCGCGGAGGGAGAAATTCACCCCTCCACTTT. Residues: CASSIRGGRNSPLHF.

V is TRBV9 and J is TRBJ1-1; D possibly corresponds to TRBD1 (6 bases). Germline CDR1 SGDLS, CDR2 YYNGEE. This CDR3 comprises 14 residues. Trimming pared 4 bases from V and 2 bases from J, leaving 12 bases between. CDR3: CASSPGVSNTEAFF. The CDR3, as DNA: TGTGCCAGCAGCCCAGGGGTATCAAACACTGAAGCTTTCTTT.